The count of the clone carrying this T cell receptor (beta chain) is one. What it binds is not known. The CDR3 covers 16 residues. Looked up from germline, CDR1 is SGHRS and CDR2 is YFSETQ. The sample belongs to a study of vaccination and CD4 T cells after COVID-19. Across the study: As control conditions, cultures were given either a CEFX pool serving as positive control, an HIV-1 Nef pool, or no peptide at all.

Sample treatment: approximately nine-day PBMC culture with coronavirus spike peptide pools or control peptides (ViraFEST assay). CD4+ T cells of the unexposed donor were collected before the COVID-19 pandemic (2011-2018). After expanding antigen-specific T cells with peptide pools, ViraFEST sequenced their TCRs. Negative selection yielded CD4+ T cells from day-10 cultures. Cultured CD4+ T-cell DNA underwent Oncomine TCR Beta short-read sequencing. TCRdb re-derived calls from the PCR reads in MiXCR, one entry per CDR3 protein. The table has about 4,900 distinct CDR3 sequences, over 40% seen once. Study-wide findings and caveats: In median terms, SARS-CoV-2-reactive clonotypes went from approximately 21 to 40, a nonsignificant rise.

The chain recombines TRBV5-1 with TRBJ2-7, with D possibly being TRBD1 or TRBD2 (6 bases each). Sequencing used CD4+ T cells from blood, cultured in vitro. The sequence was obtained from a human donor in good health. The CDR3 DNA sequence: TGCGCTCCTAGGGAAATGGGGGGCCGACGATCCTACGAGCAGTACTTC. Its protein is CAPREMGGRRSYEQYF.